These T cell receptor beta chains were read from a single sample in a study of shared clonotypes between healthy human individuals. This table comes from immunoSEQ multiplex PCR, and its TCRdb copy is limited to in-frame clones, with some not included. Seen here are approximately 460,000 clones, 77% observed once, and the top ten hold around 12%. Sequencing used PBMCs. All receptors derive from a woman in her thirties or forties in good health. Some clones in this sample may be carry-over from other donors' samples. The CDR3 runs from the conserved cysteine through the conserved F or W. The order of the fields is V gene, D gene, CDR3 protein. D genes are given only for firm matches.

V gene: TRBV5-1
D gene: -
CDR3 protein: CASKWTATNAGELFF

V gene: TRBV6-1
D gene: TRBD2
CDR3 protein: CASSLLAGVEDTQYF

V gene: TRBV27
D gene: -
CDR3 protein: CASSPIPRAVEAFF

V gene: TRBV19
D gene: TRBD1
CDR3 protein: CASSIQGNYGYTF

V gene: TRBV10-3
D gene: TRBD1
CDR3 protein: CAISRAGQGSYEQYF

V gene: TRBV15
D gene: -
CDR3 protein: CATSVVFYNEQFF

V gene: TRBV5-1
D gene: TRBD1
CDR3 protein: CASRTGQGAVYNEQFF

V gene: TRBV28
D gene: -
CDR3 protein: CASSQTIGTEAFF

V gene: TRBV14
D gene: -
CDR3 protein: CAKSPQGLMYEQYF

V gene: TRBV4-3
D gene: TRBD2
CDR3 protein: CASSQDGTSGRAVGDTQYF

V gene: TRBV30
D gene: TRBD2
CDR3 protein: CAWTRGSTDTQYF

V gene: TRBV18
D gene: -
CDR3 protein: CASSPSSGNTEAFF

V gene: TRBV7-3
D gene: TRBD1
CDR3 protein: CASAGTGGTGNTIYF

V gene: TRBV5-5
D gene: -
CDR3 protein: CASSFWQAHEQYF

V gene: TRBV2
D gene: -
CDR3 protein: CASSDSGNTIYF

V gene: TRBV5-1
D gene: -
CDR3 protein: CASSLTGPGAQYF